A single sample gave rise to the 10 T cell receptor beta chains below, sequenced in a study of T cell changes during pregnancy in multiple sclerosis. The repertoire was sequenced with immunoSEQ multiplex PCR; TCRdb's copy has only in-frame clones and lacks some. Of around 55,000 clones in the sample, about 87% were seen once. Here the sequenced sample was CD4+ T cells from peripheral blood mononuclear cells, taken in the first trimester of pregnancy. Receptors originate from a female donor with multiple sclerosis, enrolled in a pregnancy study.

This clone showed up just once. The chain recombines TRBV5-1 with TRBJ1-2, with TRBD1 matching over 7 bases. CDR3 length: 13 amino acids. The V gene end was trimmed by 3 bases and the J gene end by 8 bases; junction bases not matched to a gene: 7. Germline V gene lookup returns CDR1 SGHRS and CDR2 YFSETQ. CDR3 nucleotides: TGCGCCAGCAGCTCCACAGGGGATCGCGGCTACACCTTC. Amino acid sequence: CASSSTGDRGYTF.

The chain couples TRBV28 to TRBJ1-1; 7 nucleotides agree with TRBD1. This CDR3 has 12 amino acids. Germline assignment: CDR1 MDHEN and CDR2 SYDVKM. With V trimmed by 2 bases and J by 6 bases, 0 bases remained unmatched. This chain's CDR3 is CASSLRGPEAFF. CDR3 coding DNA: TGTGCCAGCAGTTTAAGGGGGCCTGAAGCTTTCTTT.

In this sample, this clone turned up once. CDR3 sequence (DNA): TGTGCCAGTCGAAACGCGGGACTAGCGTCCTCCTACAATGAGCAGTTCTTC. Protein: CASRNAGLASSYNEQFF. The rearrangement links TRBV28 to TRBJ2-1, with TRBD2 identical over 10 bases. Per the germline V gene, CDR1 is MDHEN and CDR2 is SYDVKM. The CDR3 sequence is 17 residues long. J lost 0 bases, V lost 9 bases, and 11 bases had no gene match.

This sequence joins TRBV28 and TRBJ1-1; 7 bases agree with TRBD1. V shed 5 bases and J 4 bases; nucleotides not matched to a gene: 7. The CDR3 is 14 amino acids. Germline CDR1 and CDR2: MDHEN and SYDVKM. The CDR3 region has the DNA TGTGCCAGCAGTCCCCCAGGGGGGCCCACTGAAGCTTTCTTT. Protein sequence: CASSPPGGPTEAFF. The full variable domain, rest sourced from reference TRBV28 and TRBJ1-1, is DVKVTQSSRYLVKRTGEKVFLECVQDMDHENMFWYRQDPGLGLRLIYFSYDVKMKEKGDIPEGYSVSREKKERFSLILESASTNQTSMYLCASSPPGGPTEAFFGQGTRLTVV.

This chain uses TRBV4-2 with TRBJ2-7, with 9 bases lining up with TRBD2. The CDR3 spans 13 residues. V shed 5 bases and J 2 bases; nucleotides not matched to a gene: 1. Germline lookup yields CDR1 LGHNA and CDR2 YNFKEQ. The CDR3 loop reads CASSGTSTYEQYF. The CDR3 bases are TGTGCCAGCAGCGGGACTAGCACCTACGAGCAGTACTTC.

The chain has TRBV27 and TRBJ1-2; TRBD1 agrees at 9 bases. This CDR3 region has 15 residues. CDR1 is MNHEY and CDR2 is SMNVEV in the germline V gene (reference sequence). The J segment lost 4 bases and the V segment lost 4 bases, leaving 7 bases of the junction unmatched. In DNA form, the CDR3 reads TGTGCCAGCAGTTCGGGACAGGGATCTCTCTATGGCTACACCTTC. Amino acid sequence: CASSSGQGSLYGYTF.

This clone was detected only once. This rearrangement joins TRBV7-6 to TRBJ2-5, with 7 bases identical to TRBD2. This CDR3 has 16 residues. Germline trimming cut 5 bases from V and 2 bases from J; bases unmatched to any gene: 11. Germline CDR1 is SGHVS and CDR2 is FNYEAQ. In DNA, the CDR3 is TGTGCCAGCAGCCCAGGGACTATCCGAACACAAGAGACCCAGTACTTC. Amino acids: CASSPGTIRTQETQYF. Complete variable domain (other parts from reference TRBV7-6 and TRBJ2-5): GAGVSQSPRYKVTKRGQDVALRCDPISGHVSLYWYRQALGQGPEFLTYFNYEAQQDKSGLPNDRFSAERPEGSISTLTIQRTEQRDSAMYRCASSPGTIRTQETQYFGPGTRLLVL.

The chain combines TRBV4-3 with TRBJ1-3; 9 bases are a match to TRBD1. The CDR3 is 19 residues long. The germline V gene encodes CDR1 LGHNA and CDR2 YSLEER. With V trimmed by 0 bases and J by 0 bases, 9 bases remained unmatched. Here the CDR3 reads CASSQEAGTGSSSGNTIYF. The CDR3 nucleotides are TGCGCCAGCAGCCAAGAGGCCGGGACAGGGAGTTCCTCTGGAAACACCATATATTTT.

This chain links TRBV6-1 with TRBJ1-3, with 8 bases fitting TRBD1. The germline gives CDR1 MNHNS, CDR2 SASEGT. V trimming: 6 bases; J trimming: 3 bases; junction bases outside the gene matches: 7. The CDR3 runs 15 residues. The CDR3: CASRDAGGRGNTIYF. CDR3 nucleotide sequence: TGTGCCAGCAGGGACGCAGGGGGCCGTGGAAACACCATATATTTT.

The rearrangement uses TRBV2 and TRBJ1-2; the D gene is possibly TRBD1 (6 bases). This CDR3 has 16 residues. V lost 7 bases to trimming and J lost 0 bases, with 18 bases between them. Germline lookup yields CDR1 SNHLY and CDR2 FYNNEI. The CDR3 loop reads CASKTQTGWTNYGYTF. CDR3 DNA: TGTGCCAGCAAAACTCAGACAGGTTGGACTAACTATGGCTACACCTTC.